The T cell receptor (beta chain) under discussion was sequenced for a study of tumor-infiltrating lymphocytes in primary liver carcinoma. Of note for this clonotype: One junction end disagrees with the germline gene, perhaps due to a read error.

The CDR3 has 16 residues. The germline V gene encodes CDR1 MNHEY and CDR2 SVGAGI. It was unsorted whole blood that yielded blood RNA, and germline DNA was also extracted. cDNA specific to TCR beta was made from 450 to 650 ng of total RNA, with a constant-region primer employed for priming. Each TCR beta library was derived from three nested multiplex PCR rounds that employed slightly modified ARM-PCR. In the first two PCR rounds, TRBV1-TRBV30 forward primers were paired with a C-beta reverse primer, and each round lasted approximately 9 cycles. A single record per CDR3 protein comes from TCRdb applying MiXCR to the multiplex PCR reads. The table records about 300,000 distinct CDR3 sequences, around three fifths of them present only once.

The specimen was peripheral blood. The V and J genes are TRBV6-5 and TRBJ2-3, with D possibly TRBD2 on 5 matching bases. The clonotype originates from a man in his forties or fifties with primary liver carcinoma and hepatitis B virus infection. The CDR3, as DNA: TGTGCCAGCAGGAAAACCTTACTGGGGAGCACAGATACGCGGTATTTT. This gives the protein CASRKTLLGSTDTRYF.